Given below is one T cell receptor (beta chain) in context. Its target antigen remains unknown. Base-call qualities are not available, and no considerably larger clone is one nucleotide away. The sample comes from a study of blood T cell repertoires in COVID-19 (dated by TCRdb to about 2020). In terms of the full investigation: Samples from collaborators originated in the United States, Italy and Spain and spanned both the acute and convalescent phases of COVID-19. The prospective study material was composed of cDNA or gDNA derived from T cells, B-cell-depleted T cells, or PBMCs. The dataset comprised deeply sampled blood TCRbeta repertoires from subjects exposed to, actively infected with, or recovered from COVID-19. The repertoires were released in a freely available public database meant as a resource for research on the immune response to SARS-CoV-2. Samples came from the ongoing ImmuneRACE study (first 160 participants) plus 1,254 subjects from 6 global collaborators. A de-identified subject ID, COVID-19 status, age in years and sex were almost always included in the sample metadata. Where available, HLA class I and class II types were taken from metadata supplied by the sample provider and were not determined by assay-based typing. Summary of the overall study and its limitations: The amount of clinical and demographic metadata varied by source and participant and was provided uncurated.

The germline V gene (reference sequence) gives CDR1 as LNHNV and CDR2 as YYDKDF. Trimming removed 1 base from V and 8 bases from J, leaving 8 bases between the germline ends. The CDR3 numbers 13 residues from cysteine through phenylalanine. Of all the DNA, just the CDR3 is kept, 39 bases in frame from base 1. Collaborating institutions collected whole blood in K2EDTA tubes following their own protocols. For TCRbeta analysis, collaborators shipped samples as frozen whole blood, isolated PBMCs, or DNA extracted from either of those sample types. TCRbeta CDR3 regions were amplified from genomic DNA by means of the immunoSEQ Assay, a bias-controlled multiplex PCR. In the paper's pipeline: The number of nucleated cells in each sample was estimated by amplification of reference gene primers within the assay. Sequence reads were collapsed and filtered to measure the absolute abundance of every unique TCRbeta CDR3 rearrangement. For each sample, productive Simpson clonality was calculated by taking the square root of Simpson's diversity index across productive rearrangements. This immuneACCESS table, as held by TCRdb, lists in-frame sequences with V and J called but not all clones. Of the missing ones, under half trace to an unresolved V gene in checked studies; the others have no known cause. That table furnishes V, J and clone size, whereas the DNA furnished D and trimming. This sample holds some 190,000 clones; approximately 83% were observed only once. The top ten clones comprise 3.3% of the sample.

The rearranged chain carries TRBV15 and TRBJ1-4, with the identity of the D gene unclear. The source material was peripheral blood. The source is a man aged 55 to 69 with acute or convalescent COVID-19. The encoded CDR3 is CATSRVPGEKLFF. Here is the DNA: TGTGCCACCAGCAGAGTCCCAGGAGAAAAACTGTTTTTT.